Below, 32 T cell receptor beta chains from the same sample are listed, as sequenced in a study of T cells in Graves' hyperthyroidism and ophthalmopathy. TCR beta CDR3 region amplification was performed from RNA transcripts. In the first-round RT-PCR of the TCR CDR3, the HTBI primer set was used. TCRdb reanalysed the multiplex PCR reads using MiXCR and keeps one entry per CDR3 protein. The sample shows around 620,000 distinct CDR3 sequences, over 12% of them seen only once. Specimen: blood. These receptors all come from a woman between 18 and 29 years old with Graves' ophthalmopathy.

At least ten counts were recorded for this clonotype. The V call is TRBV3-1, the J call TRBJ1-1; TRBD1 matches at 9 bases. Per germline, CDR1 LGHDT and CDR2 YNNKEL (reference sequence). V shed 4 bases, J shed 3 bases, and the junction held 3 bases outside the gene matches. The CDR3 runs 14 residues. CDR3 sequence: CASSPQGAHTEAFF. CDR3 in DNA: TGTGCCAGCAGCCCACAGGGGGCACACACTGAAGCTTTCTTT. The full variable domain, in which reference TRBV3-1 and TRBJ1-1 provide the parts outside the CDR3, is DTAVSQTPKYLVTQMGNDKSIKCEQNLGHDTMYWYKQDSKKFLKIMFSYNNKELIINETVPNRFSPKSPDKAHLNLHINSLELGDSAVYFCASSPQGAHTEAFFGQGTRLTVV.

The chain carries TRBV5-1 and TRBJ2-3; perhaps TRBD2 as D (5 bases). V lost 4 bases, J lost 6 bases, and 15 bases lay in between. Germline CDR1 SGHRS, CDR2 YFSETQ. The length of the CDR3 is 14 residues. The CDR3 loop is CASSPGSTPDTQYF. The CDR3, as DNA: TGCGCCAGCAGCCCGGGATCTACCCCCGATACGCAGTATTTT.

The V gene is TRBV7-6, the J gene TRBJ2-7; tentatively, D is TRBD2 (6 bases). The ends were cut back, 8 bases at V and 12 bases at J, with 23 bases in the middle. CDR1 and CDR2 from the germline V gene are SGHVS and FNYEAQ. This CDR3 has 13 residues. For the CDR3, the DNA is TGTGCCAGCGGGGGGTATAGGGGTTACGAGTGGTACTTC. Translating it yields CASGGYRGYEWYF.

The CDR3 DNA reads TGTGCCAGCTCACCTATCCTAATGAGTGTCGGGGAGAACGAGCAGTACTTC. It encodes CASSPILMSVGENEQYF. The rearrangement uses TRBV11-3 and TRBJ2-7, with a possible D match to TRBD2 (5 bases). Per germline, CDR1 SGHNT and CDR2 YENEEA. V was shortened by 8 bases and J by 5 bases, with 28 bases between the two germline ends. The CDR3 totals 17 residues.

This clonotype was picked up many times. V and J are TRBV3-1 and TRBJ2-7; unclear D gene. This CDR3 is built from 14 residues. Germline V gives CDR1 LGHDT, CDR2 YNNKEL (reference sequence). Trimming left V 4 bases short and J 3 bases short, with 13 bases between. The CDR3 is CASSPLGLSYEQYF. The CDR3 nucleotides are TGTGCCAGCAGCCCCCTCGGCCTGAGCTACGAGCAGTACTTC.

This clonotype was picked up many times. The chain couples TRBV28 to TRBJ2-7; D ambiguous. The CDR3 covers 15 residues. Germline assignment: CDR1 MDHEN and CDR2 SYDVKM. Between the trimmed V and J ends, which lost 4 bases and 0 bases, there was a span of 13 bases. CDR3 bases: TGTGCCAGCAGTTCCTCCGCGGAAGGCTCCTACGAGCAGTACTTC. It is translated as CASSSSAEGSYEQYF.

This clonotype appeared a single time. This chain connects TRBV6-2 or TRBV6-3 to TRBJ1-4, with a weak D call TRBD1 (6 bases). Trimming removed 1 base from V and 7 bases from J, with 13 bases in between. The CDR3 length is 15 residues. CDR1 is MNHEY, CDR2 SVGEGT, per germline. For the CDR3, the DNA is TGTGCCAGCAGTTACTGGGGGGGGCTCGGTGAAAAACTGTTTTTT. Protein: CASSYWGGLGEKLFF.

This clonotype has at least ten counts. The CDR3 nucleotides are TGTGCCAGCAGCTCCGGAGTAGGCACAGATACGCAGTATTTT. Protein sequence: CASSSGVGTDTQYF. This rearrangement joins TRBV7-3 to TRBJ2-3; D unclear. The ends were cut back, 4 bases at V and 1 base at J, with 9 bases in the middle. Germline lookup yields CDR1 SGHTA and CDR2 FQGTGA. There are 14 residues in the CDR3.

A note on this clonotype: The germline gene is not matched at one end of the junction; a read error may be the cause. V usage is TRBV6-1 and J usage is TRBJ1-6, with D tentatively TRBD1 (6 bases). The length of the CDR3 is 15 residues. Germline V gives CDR1 MNHNS, CDR2 SASEGT. CDR3 sequence (DNA): TGTGCCAGCAATGAACTGCCAGGGGATAATTCACCCCTCCACTTT. It codes for CASNELPGDNSPLHF.

This clonotype was seen ten or more times. The chain joins TRBV28 to TRBJ2-7; D unresolved. V dropped 3 bases and J dropped 7 bases, with 13 bases sitting between them. Germline lookup yields CDR1 MDHEN and CDR2 SYDVKM. This CDR3 is 13 amino acids long. CDR3 residues: CASSFVHQREQYF. The CDR3 region has the DNA TGTGCCAGCAGTTTTGTCCATCAGAGGGAGCAGTACTTC.

As for this clonotype: This may be a read error: a much more frequent sequence differs by one nucleotide. Here the CDR3 omits its conserved ending phenylalanine or tryptophan, so a read error is the likely source. V and J are TRBV2 and TRBJ2-3; possibly TRBD2 for D (7 bases). The V gene's germline CDR1 is SNHLY and CDR2 FYNNEI. The CDR3 consists of 14 residues. V lost 10 bases and J lost 0, with 14 bases in between. This CDR3 is CANLRGLSTDTQYS. DNA of the CDR3: TGTGCCAATCTGCGGGGGCTTAGCACAGATACGCAGTATTCT.

CDR3 protein: CASSLKGQGNPYGYTF. The CDR3 nucleotides are TGCGCCAGCAGCTTAAAAGGACAGGGAAATCCCTATGGCTACACCTTC. The V call is TRBV5-1, the J call TRBJ1-2; 8 nucleotides align to TRBD1. The CDR3 length is 16 residues. V lost 2 bases to trimming and J lost 4 bases; unmatched junction nucleotides: 10. Germline CDR1 reads SGHRS; CDR2 reads YFSETQ. The variable domain in full, completed from reference TRBV5-1 and TRBJ1-2, reads KAGVTQTPRYLIKTRGQQVTLSCSPISGHRSVSWYQQTPGQGLQFLFEYFSETQRNKGNFPGRFSGRQFSNSRSEMNVSTLELGDSALYLCASSLKGQGNPYGYTFGSGTRLTVV.

The chain carries TRBV6-1 and TRBJ2-1; D unclear. Trimming took off 5 bases at V and 7 bases at J, with 12 bases between the two ends. The CDR3 sequence is 13 residues long. Germline V CDR1 and CDR2: MNHNS, SASEGT. CDR3 amino acids: CASSTMTSNEQFF. The CDR3 coding sequence is TGTGCCAGCAGTACAATGACATCAAATGAGCAGTTCTTC.

This clonotype was recorded at least ten times. The chain carries TRBV29-1 and TRBJ2-1; 11 bases are shared with TRBD2. Germline assignment: CDR1 SQVTM and CDR2 ANQGSEA. V trimming: 1 base; J trimming: 4 bases; junction bases outside the gene matches: 3. This CDR3 is built from 15 residues. The CDR3 loop is CSVEGTSGRYNEQFF. The CDR3 nucleotides are TGCAGCGTTGAAGGGACTAGCGGGCGTTACAATGAGCAGTTCTTC.

The chain employs TRBV7-6 and TRBJ2-2, with 8 bases matching TRBD1. V trimming: 3 bases; J trimming: 4 bases; junction bases outside the gene matches: 1. Germline values: CDR1 SGHVS, CDR2 FNYEAQ. CDR3 size: 14 residues. The CDR3, as DNA: TGTGCCAGCAGCTTTCAGGGGGCCACCGGGGAGCTGTTTTTT. It translates to CASSFQGATGELFF.

The chain recombines TRBV20-1 with TRBJ2-3, with no clear D. CDR3 length: 12 amino acids. The V gene lost 4 bases and the J gene lost 5 bases, with 10 bases spanning the gap. Germline CDR1 reads DFQATT; CDR2 reads SNEGSKA (reference sequence). CDR3 bases: TGCAGTGCTATGCGGATACAAGATACGCAGTATTTT. It encodes CSAMRIQDTQYF.

Ten or more counts support this clonotype. This rearrangement joins TRBV6-5 to TRBJ2-7; no clear D gene. CDR1 and CDR2 from the germline V gene are MNHEY and SVGAGI. This CDR3 has 13 amino acids. V lost 0 bases, J lost 3 bases, and 6 bases lay in between. The CDR3 nucleotides are TGTGCCAGCAGTTACTCAACCATCTACGAGCAGTACTTC. Translated: CASSYSTIYEQYF.

This clonotype was counted at least ten times. The rearrangement links TRBV24-1 to TRBJ2-7; the match to TRBD1 covers 9 bases. Germline CDR1 reads KGHDR; CDR2 reads SFDVKD. V was clipped by 4 bases and J by 4 bases; unmatched bases: 4. The CDR3 length is 14 residues. The CDR3 sequence is CATSEGQGAYEQYF. In DNA, the CDR3 is TGTGCCACCAGTGAGGGACAGGGCGCGTACGAGCAGTACTTC.

The sample holds a few counts of this clonotype. J is TRBJ2-1 and V is TRBV6-5; 9 bases are a match to TRBD1. The length of the CDR3 is 15 residues. V gave up 0 bases and J gave up 6 bases; unmatched junction bases: 3. Germline loops: CDR1 MNHEY, CDR2 SVGAGI. CDR3 DNA: TGTGCCAGCAGTTACTCAGGGACAGGGCTCAATGAGCAGTTCTTC. Encoded protein: CASSYSGTGLNEQFF.

This clonotype has a single count. The rearrangement uses TRBV6-1 and TRBJ2-5; 7 nucleotides agree with TRBD2. The junction had 5 bases not matched to a gene; V was cut back by 6 bases and J by 1 base. Germline CDR1 and CDR2: MNHNS and SASEGT. This CDR3 comprises 14 residues. CDR3 nucleotides: TGTGCCAGCAGGATTAGCGGGCTCCAAGAGACCCAGTACTTC. Translated, it gives CASRISGLQETQYF.

Comment on this clonotype: A much more abundant neighbour one base away suggests this may be a read error. The rearrangement links TRBV6-5 to TRBJ1-1; no clear D. The CDR3 sequence is 14 residues long. CDR1 and CDR2 from the germline V gene are MNHEY and SVGAGI. The CDR3 loop reads CASSLLSGNTEALF. The CDR3 DNA sequence: TGTGCCAGCAGTTTGCTGTCGGGGAACACTGAAGCTCTCTTT.

This clonotype was detected many times. The chain is built from TRBV20-1 and TRBJ2-7; D perhaps matches TRBD1 (6 bases). V lost 6 bases to trimming and J lost 1 base, with 10 bases between them. Germline lookup yields CDR1 DFQATT and CDR2 SNEGSKA (reference sequence). The CDR3 has 12 amino acids. In DNA, the CDR3 is TGCAGTGCAGGAGACAGGTCCTACGAGCAGTACTTC. This codes for CSAGDRSYEQYF.

This clonotype came up a few times. The chain employs TRBV9 and TRBJ2-2; D possibly corresponds to TRBD2 (6 bases). The CDR3 consists of 15 residues. The V gene's germline CDR1 is SGDLS and CDR2 YYNGEE. Trimming pared 0 bases from V and 6 bases from J, leaving 12 bases between. CDR3 amino acids: CASSVAKGEAGELFF. The DNA of the CDR3 is TGTGCCAGCAGCGTAGCTAAAGGGGAGGCCGGGGAGCTGTTTTTT.

This clonotype was counted between two and nine times. This chain links TRBV6-1 with TRBJ2-5; D may correspond to TRBD1 or TRBD2 (5 bases each). Trimming took off 1 base at V and 5 bases at J, with 14 bases between the two ends. The germline CDR1 and CDR2 sequences are MNHNS and SASEGT. The CDR3 has 15 amino acids. In DNA form, the CDR3 reads TGTGCCAGCAGTGAAGAGGGACGGGTCACGGAGACCCAGTACTTC. This encodes CASSEEGRVTETQYF.

This clonotype was seen many times. This chain links TRBV20-1 with TRBJ2-3; no reliable D call. Germline V CDR1 and CDR2: DFQATT, SNEGSKA (reference sequence). V gave up 5 bases and J gave up 1 base, with 13 bases separating them. This CDR3 comprises 14 residues. In DNA form, the CDR3 reads TGCAGTGCTGATCCAATCGAGGGCACAGATACGCAGTATTTT. It is translated as CSADPIEGTDTQYF.

The rearrangement uses TRBV30 and TRBJ2-5; D remains unclear. Per germline, CDR1 GTSNPN and CDR2 SVGIG (reference sequence). The CDR3 is 13 amino acids. Trimming took 5 bases from V and 5 from J, leaving 15 bases between them. CDR3 amino acids: CAWCRDPRETQYF. For the CDR3, the DNA is TGTGCCTGGTGTAGGGATCCGCGGGAGACCCAGTACTTC.

This clonotype appeared many times. The chain employs TRBV7-2 and TRBJ2-3; 13 bases agree with TRBD2. The junction had 3 bases not matched to a gene; V was cut back by 4 bases and J by 2 bases. Germline assignment: CDR1 SGHTA and CDR2 FQGNSA. The CDR3 totals 16 residues. The CDR3: CASSSGLAGHTDTQYF. The DNA of the CDR3 is TGTGCCAGCAGCTCGGGACTAGCGGGACACACAGATACGCAGTATTTT. Using reference TRBV7-2 and TRBJ2-3 for the parts outside the CDR3, the full variable domain is GAGVSQSPSNKVTEKGKDVELRCDPISGHTALYWYRQSLGQGLEFLIYFQGNSAPDKSGLPSDRFSAERTGGSVSTLTIQRTQQEDSAVYLCASSSGLAGHTDTQYFGPGTRLTVL.

The sample holds a few counts of this clonotype. The gene calls are TRBV4-1 and TRBJ2-5; 7 bases agree with TRBD1. V dropped 2 bases and J dropped 2; count of bases not matched to a gene: 5. This CDR3 contains 15 residues. The germline V gene encodes CDR1 MGHRA and CDR2 YSYEKL. CDR3 sequence reads: CASSQPGTAQETQYF. CDR3 DNA: TGCGCCAGCAGCCAACCTGGGACAGCGCAAGAGACCCAGTACTTC.

In this sample, this clonotype turned up a few times. Germline is not matched at one junction end, which may reflect a read error. The rearrangement uses TRBV20-1 and TRBJ2-7, with 13 bases identical to TRBD2. Germline V CDR1 and CDR2: DFQATT, SNEGSKA (reference sequence). This CDR3 is built from 16 residues. The CDR3 loop reads CSAGNMGTSGIHEQCF. The DNA of the CDR3 is TGCAGTGCTGGTAATATGGGGACTAGCGGGATCCACGAGCAGTGCTTC.

The gene calls are TRBV11-1 and TRBJ2-6; D gene uncertain. Between the trimmed V and J ends, which lost 5 bases and 0 bases, there was a span of 20 bases. The CDR3 contains 19 residues. In germline, CDR1 is SGHAT, CDR2 FQDESV (reference sequence). CDR3 in DNA: TGTGCCAGCAGCCCTACTGCAGCCCACTCCTCCTCTGGGGCCAACGTCCTGACTTTC. It translates to CASSPTAAHSSSGANVLTF.

This clonotype was detected many times. The chain uses TRBV5-5 and TRBJ2-1; D not resolved. Germline V gives CDR1 SGHKS, CDR2 YYEKEE (reference sequence). Trimming took 4 bases from V and 2 from J, leaving 16 bases between them. The CDR3 contains 16 residues. The CDR3 reads CASSPIRTATYNEQFF. The CDR3 coding sequence is TGTGCCAGCAGCCCTATCCGGACCGCCACCTACAATGAGCAGTTCTTC.

This clonotype showed up just a few times. The chain joins TRBV7-2 to TRBJ1-5, with D possibly TRBD1 on 5 matching bases. Per germline, CDR1 SGHTA and CDR2 FQGNSA. Trimming shortened V by 1 base and J by 7 bases, and 14 bases separated the two germline ends. This CDR3 contains 15 residues. This CDR3 is CASSLVAGKGQPQHF. The CDR3 DNA reads as TGTGCCAGCAGCTTAGTTGCAGGGAAGGGGCAGCCCCAGCATTTT.